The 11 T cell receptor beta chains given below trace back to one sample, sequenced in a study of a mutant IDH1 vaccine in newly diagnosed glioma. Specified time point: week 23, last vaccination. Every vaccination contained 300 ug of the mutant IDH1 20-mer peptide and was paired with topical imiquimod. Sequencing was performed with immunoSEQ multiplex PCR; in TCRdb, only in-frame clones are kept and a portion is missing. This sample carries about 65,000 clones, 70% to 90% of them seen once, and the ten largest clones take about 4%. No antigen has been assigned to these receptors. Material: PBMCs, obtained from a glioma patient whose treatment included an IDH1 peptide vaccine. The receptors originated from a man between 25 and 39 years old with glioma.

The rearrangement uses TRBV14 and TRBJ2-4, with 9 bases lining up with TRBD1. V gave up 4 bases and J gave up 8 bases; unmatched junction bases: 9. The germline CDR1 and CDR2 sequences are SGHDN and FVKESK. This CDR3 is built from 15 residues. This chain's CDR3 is CASSRRGTGSDIQYF. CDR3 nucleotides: TGTGCCAGCAGCCGAAGGGGGACAGGGTCAGACATTCAGTACTTC. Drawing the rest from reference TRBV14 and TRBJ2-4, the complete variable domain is EAGVTQFPSHSVIEKGQTVTLRCDPISGHDNLYWYRRVMGKEIKFLLHFVKESKQDESGMPNNRFLAERTGGTYSTLKVQPAELEDSGVYFCASSRRGTGSDIQYFGAGTRLSVL.

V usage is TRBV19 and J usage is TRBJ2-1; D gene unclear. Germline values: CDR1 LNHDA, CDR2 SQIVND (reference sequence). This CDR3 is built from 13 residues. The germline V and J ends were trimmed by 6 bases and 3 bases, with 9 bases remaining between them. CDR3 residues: CASRHMNYNEQFF. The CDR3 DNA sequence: TGTGCCAGTAGGCACATGAACTACAATGAGCAGTTCTTC.

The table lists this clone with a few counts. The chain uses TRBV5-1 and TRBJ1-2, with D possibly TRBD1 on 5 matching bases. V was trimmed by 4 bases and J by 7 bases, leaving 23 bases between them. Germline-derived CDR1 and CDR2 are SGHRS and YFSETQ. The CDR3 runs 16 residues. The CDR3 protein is CASSLQSTGPMGGYTF. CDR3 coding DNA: TGCGCCAGCAGCCTTCAGTCCACAGGCCCCATGGGTGGCTACACCTTC.

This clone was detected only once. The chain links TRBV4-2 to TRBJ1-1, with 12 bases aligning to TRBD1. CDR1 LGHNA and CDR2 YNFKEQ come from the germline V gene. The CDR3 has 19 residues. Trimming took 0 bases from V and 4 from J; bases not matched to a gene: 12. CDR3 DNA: TGTGCCAGCAGCCAAGATAAAGGTGGGACAGGGGGCGCGAGCACTGAAGCTTTCTTT. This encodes CASSQDKGGTGGASTEAFF.

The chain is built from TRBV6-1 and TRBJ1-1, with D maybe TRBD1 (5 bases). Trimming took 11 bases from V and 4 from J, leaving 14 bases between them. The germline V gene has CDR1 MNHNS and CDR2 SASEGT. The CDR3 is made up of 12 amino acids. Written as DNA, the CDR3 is TGTGCCGGGGAGGGGAAAGGCACTGAAGCTTTCTTT. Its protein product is CAGEGKGTEAFF.

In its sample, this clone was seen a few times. This CDR3 is CSVEVLDGDRDGETQYF. The CDR3 region has the DNA TGCAGCGTTGAAGTCTTGGACGGGGACAGGGACGGAGAGACCCAGTACTTC. The V gene is TRBV29-1, the J gene TRBJ2-5; 9 bases line up with TRBD1. The germline V gene encodes CDR1 SQVTM and CDR2 ANQGSEA. The J segment lost 4 bases and the V segment lost 1 base, leaving 13 bases of the junction unmatched. This CDR3 is built from 17 residues.

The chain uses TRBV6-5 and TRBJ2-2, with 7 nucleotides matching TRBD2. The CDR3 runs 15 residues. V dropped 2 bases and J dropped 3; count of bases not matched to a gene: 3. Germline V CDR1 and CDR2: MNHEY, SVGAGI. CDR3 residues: CASSYGGGYTGELFF. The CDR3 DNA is TGTGCCAGCAGTTACGGGGGAGGGTACACCGGGGAGCTGTTTTTT.

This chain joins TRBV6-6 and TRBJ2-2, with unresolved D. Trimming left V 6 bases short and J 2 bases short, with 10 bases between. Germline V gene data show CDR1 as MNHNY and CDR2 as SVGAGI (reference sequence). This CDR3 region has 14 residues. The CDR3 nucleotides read TGTGCCAGCAGCAACACAAGAAACACCGGGGAGCTGTTTTTT. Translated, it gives CASSNTRNTGELFF.

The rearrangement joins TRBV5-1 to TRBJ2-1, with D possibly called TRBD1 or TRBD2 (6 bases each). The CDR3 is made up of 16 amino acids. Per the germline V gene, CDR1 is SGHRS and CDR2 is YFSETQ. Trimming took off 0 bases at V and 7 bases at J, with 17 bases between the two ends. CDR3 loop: CASSLAPLGGGNEQFF. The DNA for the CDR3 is TGCGCCAGCAGCTTGGCCCCCTTGGGGGGCGGGAATGAGCAGTTCTTC.

The chain's CDR3 is CASSERRHPLLYGYTF. In nucleotides, the CDR3 is TGTGCCAGCAGTGAAAGGAGACATCCACTTTTATATGGCTACACCTTC. The chain uses TRBV28 and TRBJ1-2; D gene unclear. V lost 5 bases and J 5 bases, leaving 21 bases between the germline ends. Germline-derived CDR1 and CDR2 are MDHEN and SYDVKM. The CDR3 contains 16 residues.

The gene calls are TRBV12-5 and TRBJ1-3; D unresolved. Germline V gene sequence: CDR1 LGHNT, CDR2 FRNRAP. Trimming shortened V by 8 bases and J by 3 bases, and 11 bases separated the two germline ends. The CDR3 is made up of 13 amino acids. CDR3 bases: TGTGCTAGTTATGTAGGGAGTGGAAACACCATATATTTT. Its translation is CASYVGSGNTIYF. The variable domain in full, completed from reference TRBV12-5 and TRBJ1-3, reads DARVTQTPRHKVTEMGQEVTMRCQPILGHNTVFWYRQTMMQGLELLAYFRNRAPLDDSGMPKDRFSAEMPDATLATLKIQPSEPRDSAVYFCASYVGSGNTIYFGEGSWLTVV.